This T cell receptor beta chain was recorded in a study of early T cells in non-severe SARS-CoV-2 infection. This CDR3 contains 16 residues. With V trimmed by 0 bases and J by 7 bases, 8 bases remained unmatched. Looked up from germline, CDR1 is DFQATT and CDR2 is SNEGSKA (reference sequence). Using its own MiXCR run on the 5' RACE reads, TCRdb lists one record per CDR3 protein. The sample yields under 85,000 distinct CDR3 sequences, 14% seen once. Ten or more counts support this clonotype. The chain combines TRBV20-1 with TRBJ1-6; 8 positions match TRBD1. Sequences were derived from whole blood, sampled at baseline. The TCR was taken from an adult who was a healthcare worker with PCR-confirmed SARS-CoV-2 infection or an uninfected control (not recorded which). Here the CDR3 DNA reads TGCAGTGCTAGAGACCCCCGGACAGGGTCCAATTCACCCCTCCACTTT. Its translation is CSARDPRTGSNSPLHF.